What follows is one T cell receptor beta chain and its context. This record belongs to a study of T cell changes during pregnancy in multiple sclerosis. Trimming cost V 6 bases and J 2 bases, with 13 bases left between them. Germline V gene data show CDR1 as MDHEN and CDR2 as SYDVKM. The CDR3 runs 14 residues. Measured with immunoSEQ multiplex PCR; TCRdb has only the in-frame clones, and not every one. Of roughly 58,000 clones listed, approximately 94% are singletons. The starting material was CD8+ T cells from peripheral blood mononuclear cells, obtained in the third trimester of pregnancy. This TCR came from a female donor with multiple sclerosis, enrolled in a pregnancy study. The chain combines TRBV28 with TRBJ1-1, with D possibly TRBD1 on 6 matching bases. The CDR3 here is CASSPGQENTEAFF. CDR3 bases: TGTGCCAGCAGCCCGGGACAAGAAAACACTGAAGCTTTCTTT.